The 2 T cell receptor beta chains listed next were all sequenced from one sample in a study of blood T cell repertoires in COVID-19. Profiled with immunoSEQ multiplex PCR; TCRdb holds only in-frame clones, not every one. Here the sample spans about 190,000 clones, about 88% being singletons. Sample: PBMCs or T cells enriched from blood (not recorded which). The receptor set was obtained from a young woman who had recovered from COVID-19.

This clone was seen just once. The rearrangement joins TRBV21-1 to TRBJ2-1; TRBD2 was called by the table and not checked on the DNA. TRBV21-1 is tagged as a pseudogene. CDR3 length equals 19 residues. CDR3 residues: CASSPPQGLAVQSYNEQFF. CDR3 in DNA: TGTGCCAGCAGCCCCCCGCAGGGACTAGCGGTCCAATCCTACAATGAGCAGTTCTTC.

This clone was recorded once. The chain uses TRBV18 and TRBJ1-5; D remains unclear. The germline V and J ends were trimmed by 1 base and 6 bases, with 19 bases remaining between them. The CDR3 sequence is 17 residues long. Per germline, CDR1 KGHSH and CDR2 LQKENI. In DNA, the CDR3 is TGTGCCAGCTCACCACGTGAGGGTTCAACGGCGGGTCAGCCCCAGCATTTT. Translated: CASSPREGSTAGQPQHF. The whole variable domain, remainder taken from reference TRBV18 and TRBJ1-5, is NAGVMQNPRHLVRRRGQEARLRCSPMKGHSHVYWYRQLPEEGLKFMVYLQKENIIDESGMPKERFSAEFPKEGPSILRIQQVVRGDSAAYFCASSPREGSTAGQPQHFGDGTRLSIL.